A selection of T cell receptor beta chains follows, all from one sample in a study of T cells in Graves' hyperthyroidism and ophthalmopathy. TCRdb analysed the multiplex PCR reads with MiXCR anew, one entry per CDR3 protein. Found here are about 550,000 distinct CDR3 sequences, around 20% of them singletons; the top ten hold about 30%. Sequenced sample: blood. Receptors originate from a man younger than 30 with Graves' hyperthyroidism. Each CDR3 is given with its conserved first and last residue. D genes are given only for firm matches. Size tells how often a clone was seen (once, few, many) or the class of an expanded clone, and some rows leave it out.

len	d_gene	j_gene	abundance	v_gene	CDR3aa	CDR3nt
15	.	TRBJ1-5	few	TRBV6-2/TRBV6-3	CASSYRSAVFQPQHF	TGTGCCAGCAGTTACAGGTCTGCGGTATTTCAGCCCCAGCATTTT
14	.	TRBJ1-2	many	TRBV28	CASSFRKQRYGYTF	TGTGCCAGCAGTTTTCGGAAACAGCGCTATGGCTACACCTTC
15	.	TRBJ2-7	few	TRBV5-1	CASSLGPGTVNEQYF	TGCGCCAGCAGCTTAGGACCAGGTACGGTTAACGAGCAGTACTTC
16	TRBD2	TRBJ2-5	.	TRBV20-1	CSARDPLLAGGETQYF	TGCAGTGCTAGAGACCCCTTGTTAGCGGGAGGAGAGACCCAGTACTTC
17	TRBD2	TRBJ2-3	few	TRBV7-3	CASSLTIAGTGPDTQYF	TGTGCCAGCAGCTTAACCATAGCGGGGACGGGACCAGATACGCAGTATTTT
15	TRBD2	TRBJ2-7	few	TRBV6-1	CASRAGTSGIYEQYF	TGTGCCAGCAGAGCCGGGACTAGCGGTATCTACGAGCAGTACTTC
12	.	TRBJ1-5	many	TRBV28	CASSFVPGPQHF	TGTGCCAGCAGTTTCGTGCCTGGGCCCCAGCATTTT
14	.	TRBJ1-2	many	TRBV6-5	CASSAGITNYGYTF	TGTGCCAGCTCTGCCGGGATAACTAACTATGGCTACACCTTC
14	.	TRBJ1-2	few	TRBV6-1	CASSPNYSLYGYTF	TGTGCCAGCAGTCCCAACTACAGCCTCTATGGCTACACCTTC
15	TRBD2	TRBJ2-7	few	TRBV7-3	CASSPSGGSTHEQYF	TGTGCCAGCAGCCCCAGTGGCGGGAGTACCCACGAGCAGTACTTC
14	.	TRBJ1-5	many	TRBV24-1	CATSDDSTYQPQHF	TGTGCCACCAGTGACGACTCGACCTATCAGCCCCAGCATTTT
15	.	TRBJ2-7	few	TRBV5-1	CASSSTGTSSHEQYF	TGCGCCAGCAGTTCCACTGGGACTTCATCCCACGAGCAGTACTTC
14	.	TRBJ1-1	.	TRBV13	CASSLDRRETEAFF	TGTGCCAGCAGCTTAGACAGGAGGGAAACTGAAGCTTTCTTT
12	.	TRBJ1-1	many	TRBV6-1	CASSGPSTEAFF	TGTGCCAGCAGCGGACCGAGCACTGAAGCTTTCTTT
15	.	TRBJ1-1	.	TRBV5-4	CASSHPSLKGNEAFF	TGTGCCAGCAGCCATCCCTCTTTGAAGGGAAATGAAGCTTTCTTT
13	.	TRBJ1-1	many	TRBV10-3	CAIRDKLNTEAFF	TGTGCCATCAGGGACAAACTGAACACTGAAGCTTTCTTT
14	.	TRBJ1-1	many	TRBV19	CASSPPLENTEAFF	TGTGCCAGTAGCCCCCCACTAGAGAACACTGAAGCTTTCTTT
13	.	TRBJ2-7	many	TRBV20-1	CSARESSDYEQYF	TGCAGTGCTAGAGAGAGTTCCGACTACGAGCAGTACTTC
14	TRBD1	TRBJ2-7	many	TRBV28	CASSPATGVGEQYF	TGTGCCAGCAGCCCCGCGACAGGGGTCGGCGAGCAGTACTTC
14	.	TRBJ1-5	.	TRBV20-1	CSAQSGWRDQPQHF	TGCAGTGCGCAATCAGGGTGGAGGGATCAGCCCCAGCATTTT
13	.	TRBJ1-2	.	TRBV12-3/TRBV12-4	CASRPSVTYGYTF	TGTGCCAGCAGGCCCTCGGTTACCTATGGCTACACCTTC
13	.	TRBJ1-1	many	TRBV9	CASGKVFDTEAFF	TGTGCCAGTGGGAAGGTGTTTGACACTGAAGCTTTCTTT
15	TRBD1	TRBJ1-6	many	TRBV6-1	CASTLAQGAGSPLHF	TGTGCCAGCACCTTGGCACAGGGGGCGGGTTCACCCCTCCACTTT
14	.	TRBJ1-1	many	TRBV20-1	CSAREGGQVTEAFF	TGCAGTGCTAGAGAGGGGGGGCAAGTCACTGAAGCTTTCTTT